This T cell receptor beta chain comes out of a study of beta chain features in type 1 diabetes. Study results and caveats: Among all four CD4+ subsets, Type 1 diabetes patients had TCRB CDR3s that were moderately but significantly shorter. Cells carrying high TCR expression could end up over-represented when cDNA is sequenced.

Around 100 mL of blood, on average, came from one heparinised draw per donor. Staining for CD45RO/CCR7/CD25/CD127/CD95/CD27 allowed sorting of CD4+ naive, central memory, regulatory and stem cell-like memory cells. Germline-derived CDR1 and CDR2 are SGHTA and FQGTGA. This CDR3 comprises 15 residues. Trimming shortened V by 5 bases and J by 7 bases, and 21 bases separated the two germline ends. Expressed TCRB transcripts were sequenced after all isolated RNA was converted to cDNA. TCRdb's table, derived via immunoSEQ multiplex PCR, lists solely in-frame clones and lacks some. The sample lists roughly 350,000 clones; over 8.5% were seen once. This clone turned up a few times. The antigen remains undetermined.

The sequencing input was central memory CD4+ T cells from blood. This receptor was identified in a man aged 30-40 years with type 1 diabetes. This chain uses TRBV7-3 with TRBJ2-7, with D tentatively TRBD1 (7 bases). In DNA, the CDR3 is TGTGCCAGCAGCCCTAGGACAGCCCCAGGGGGGGAGCAGTACTTC. Its translation: CASSPRTAPGGEQYF.